The clone carrying this TCR beta chain was seen many times. Amplification of TCR beta CDR3 regions used RNA transcripts. First-round RT-PCR employed HTBI primers, with a second-round multiplex PCR after it. TCRdb re-analysed the multiplex PCR reads in MiXCR, keeping a single row per CDR3 protein. The sample carries some 350,000 distinct CDR3 sequences, approximately 18% recorded once. The CDR3 extends over 17 amino acids. From germline, CDR1 is SGHTA and CDR2 FQGNSA. Trimming took off 4 bases at V and 1 base at J, with 20 bases between the two ends. This sample was taken from a study of Graves' ophthalmopathy and Graves' hyperthyroidism. The overall study: Peripheral blood sampling occurred at initial diagnosis, before any treatment.

Participants with hyperthyroidism, aged 18 to 65, were newly diagnosed with under 2 months' duration. Diagnostic conclusions were grounded in clinical symptoms, serum thyroxine, TRAb, thyroid ultrasound and orbital computed tomography. This clonotype originated in an adult woman with stable Graves' hyperthyroidism. This sequence joins TRBV7-2 and TRBJ2-7; D perhaps matches TRBD2 (6 bases). Material for sequencing was peripheral blood. In nucleotides, the CDR3 is TGTGCCAGCAGCTACGAGACTGGGGGGACCCGATCCTACGAGCAGTACTTC. Protein sequence: CASSYETGGTRSYEQYF. Combining the CDR3 with reference TRBV7-2 and TRBJ2-7 gives the whole variable domain GAGVSQSPSNKVTEKGKDVELRCDPISGHTALYWYRQSLGQGLEFLIYFQGNSAPDKSGLPSDRFSAERTGGSVSTLTIQRTQQEDSAVYLCASSYETGGTRSYEQYFGPGTRLTVT.